This T cell receptor beta chain is from a study of T cells in Graves' hyperthyroidism and ophthalmopathy. The study's findings and limits: Blood also contained most expanded thyroid clonotypes above 0.001.

There were TCR beta CDR3 regions amplified from RNA transcripts. In the first-round RT-PCR of the TCR CDR3, the HTBI primer set was used. TCRdb independently ran MiXCR on the multiplex PCR reads; one entry per CDR3 protein. Of hundreds of thousands of distinct CDR3 sequences in the sample, over 35% are singletons; the top ten hold about 9%. V shed 6 bases, J shed 2 bases, and the junction held 7 bases outside the gene matches. The length of the CDR3 is 14 residues. CDR1 SGHRS and CDR2 YFSETQ come from the germline V gene. A few counts support this clonotype. The antigen is not known. The V gene is TRBV5-1, the J gene TRBJ2-7; 8 positions match TRBD2. The sequenced sample consisted of blood. The clonotype originates from a young man with Graves' hyperthyroidism. For the CDR3, the DNA is TGCGCCAGCACAGGCGGGAGGCCACCCTACGAGCAGTACTTC. Residues: CASTGGRPPYEQYF.